What follows are 8 T cell receptor beta chains derived from one specimen sequenced in a study of metastatic and nonmetastatic thyroid tumors (TCRdb year 2020). Libraries were built with PCR. The instrument was an Illumina HiSeq 4000. TCRdb reprocessing: public reads trimmed at Q25 with fastp, clones called with MiXCR, in-frame beta chains kept. Present in this sample are around 14,000 clones, roughly 24% of which were seen just once. About 8.4% of the sample is in the top ten clones. Before undergoing thyroid surgery, none of the patients had been given any kind of treatment. Material for sequencing was tumor tissue. Every receptor here comes from a female donor with papillary thyroid cancer or a benign thyroid nodule (not recorded which). Some clones in this sample may be carry-over from other donors' samples.

This clone is labeled medium-sized (0.01 to 0.1%). The chain combines TRBV5-1 with TRBJ2-3; 12 bases line up with TRBD2. The CDR3 has 16 residues. Trimming removed 0 bases from V and 4 bases from J; junction bases left unmatched: 3. In germline, CDR1 is SGHRS, CDR2 YFSETQ. For the CDR3, the DNA is TGCGCCAGCAGCTTGGGGCTAGCGGGAGGGGCAGATACGCAGTATTTT. Its translation: CASSLGLAGGADTQYF. The entire variable domain, with the rest obtained from reference TRBV5-1 and TRBJ2-3, is as follows: KAGVTQTPRYLIKTRGQQVTLSCSPISGHRSVSWYQQTPGQGLQFLFEYFSETQRNKGNFPGRFSGRQFSNSRSEMNVSTLELGDSALYLCASSLGLAGGADTQYFGPGTRLTVL.

This clone came up a few times. Within the sample, other DNA sequences also encode this same CDR3. The chain carries TRBV5-1 and TRBJ2-1, with TRBD2 as a possible D gene (6 bases). Germline assignment: CDR1 SGHRS and CDR2 YFSETQ. Trimming removed 2 bases at V and 4 bases at J, with 22 bases between. The CDR3 covers 18 residues. CDR3 loop: CASSLTRPSSAGYNEQFF. CDR3 DNA: TGCGCCAGCAGCTTAACCCGGCCAAGTAGCGCGGGGTACAATGAGCAGTTCTTC.

This clone is medium-sized in the sample. The chain couples TRBV6-1 to TRBJ1-3, with 7 bases matching TRBD1. Germline loops: CDR1 MNHNS, CDR2 SASEGT. V was clipped by 4 bases and J by 4 bases; unmatched bases: 10. The CDR3 has 16 residues. The DNA of the CDR3 is TGTGCCAGCAGTGCTTCGGCAGCCAGGGGGGGAAACACCATATATTTT. Its protein is CASSASAARGGNTIYF.

The rearrangement links TRBV20-1 to TRBJ1-5; D is ambiguous. This CDR3 comprises 14 residues. Germline CDR1 reads DFQATT; CDR2 reads SNEGSKA (reference sequence). With 3 bases removed from V and 2 bases from J, the gap between germline ends came to 11 bases. CDR3 bases: TGCAGTGCTAGTCGGCGGTCGCGCAATCAGCCCCAGCATTTT. Translation gives CSASRRSRNQPQHF.

This clone was seen many times. The chain has TRBV4-1 and TRBJ1-1; TRBD1 matches at 8 bases. J gave up 5 bases and V 1 base, and 12 bases lay outside the gene matches. This CDR3 is built from 17 residues. Germline V gene data show CDR1 as MGHRA and CDR2 as YSYEKL. The CDR3 reads CASSQGTGGTRKTEAFF. CDR3 nucleotides: TGCGCCAGCAGCCAAGGAACAGGGGGAACACGAAAGACTGAAGCTTTCTTT.

This clone was observed a handful of times. V gene TRBV20-1 combines with J gene TRBJ2-1; D perhaps matches TRBD2 (6 bases). Germline V CDR1 and CDR2: DFQATT, SNEGSKA (reference sequence). The CDR3 sequence is 20 residues long. The V gene lost 5 bases and the J gene lost 0 bases, with 29 bases spanning the gap. The CDR3 reads CSALPIPGEQTPSSYNEQFF. The CDR3 DNA reads as TGCAGTGCTCTTCCAATACCGGGAGAACAGACACCGAGCTCCTACAATGAGCAGTTCTTC.

V and J are TRBV6-1 and TRBJ2-7, with a tentative D call TRBD2 (6 bases). Germline CDR1 MNHNS, CDR2 SASEGT. The CDR3 consists of 14 residues. V was cut by 5 bases and J by 0 bases, with 11 bases left in between. Here the CDR3 reads CASSRGTRSYEQYF. The CDR3 nucleotides are TGTGCCAGCAGTCGGGGGACTCGCTCCTACGAGCAGTACTTC.

This clone was counted only a few times. The chain has TRBV20-1 and TRBJ2-2, with 10 bases aligning to TRBD1. Germline V gene data show CDR1 as DFQATT and CDR2 as SNEGSKA (reference sequence). With V trimmed by 4 bases and J by 7 bases, 9 bases remained unmatched. The CDR3 spans 15 residues. In DNA, the CDR3 is TGCAGTGCTAAAGTAGGGACAGGGGACGTCGGGGAGCTGTTTTTT. This sequence encodes CSAKVGTGDVGELFF.